This TCR beta chain comes out of a study of T cell responses to AZD1222 COVID-19 vaccine. There are 13 residues in the CDR3. V lost 4 bases and J 6 bases, leaving 13 bases between the germline ends. Germline-derived CDR1 and CDR2 are SGHRS and YFSETQ. Libraries were prepared by immunoSEQ multiplex PCR; TCRdb keeps only in-frame clonotypes and omits some of them. The repertoire holds about 120,000 clones, roughly 92% seen once, with about 8.3% in the top ten. This TCR came from an adult in good health. The rearrangement links TRBV5-1 to TRBJ1-1; D is perhaps TRBD1 (5 bases). Sequencing was performed on peripheral blood, taken on day 0 of AZD1222 vaccination. The CDR3, as DNA: TGCGCCAGCAGCCCGGGGGACGTCGCTGAAGCTTTCTTT. It codes for CASSPGDVAEAFF.